The rows below give T cell receptor beta chains drawn from one sample of a study of T cell changes during pregnancy in multiple sclerosis. Produced via immunoSEQ multiplex PCR; TCRdb's table is partial and in-frame only. The sample holds some 20,000 clones; about 90% are singletons and the top ten take 4.5% to 6%. This specimen was CD8+ T cells from peripheral blood mononuclear cells, taken after pregnancy. All receptors derive from a female donor in good health, enrolled as a control in a pregnancy study. Both conserved end residues are part of each CDR3. A D gene is named only where the DNA matches it firmly. Clone sizes are given selectively: once, few, many, or a class where the clone is expanded.

CDR3nt: TGTGCCAGCAGTACCGTCCTTAGCGGGGGGCCCCACGAGCAGTACTTC; CDR3aa: CASSTVLSGGPHEQYF; v_gene: TRBV2; abundance: medium-sized; d_gene: TRBD2; j_gene: TRBJ2-7
CDR3nt: TGTGCCAGTAACGACCCCGGGACAGATAGCAATCAGCCCCAGCATTTT; CDR3aa: CASNDPGTDSNQPQHF; v_gene: TRBV19; abundance: NA; d_gene: TRBD1; j_gene: TRBJ1-5
CDR3nt: TGCGCCAGCAGCTTGGGTGACAGGGAATCTAGCACAGATACGCAGTATTTT; CDR3aa: CASSLGDRESSTDTQYF; v_gene: TRBV5-1; abundance: NA; d_gene: TRBD1; j_gene: TRBJ2-3
CDR3nt: TGTGCCAGCAGCTTAGGTGGGCGGGGGAGATCATACGAGCAGTACTTC; CDR3aa: CASSLGGRGRSYEQYF; v_gene: TRBV13; abundance: NA; d_gene: TRBD2; j_gene: TRBJ2-7
CDR3nt: TGTGCCAGCAGCTTGGGCGGGAACACTGAAGCTTTCTTT; CDR3aa: CASSLGGNTEAFF; v_gene: TRBV5-6; abundance: NA; d_gene: NA; j_gene: TRBJ1-1
CDR3nt: TGTGCCAGCAGTTACAGGACGAGGGTTGAAGCTTTCTTT; CDR3aa: CASSYRTRVEAFF; v_gene: TRBV6-5; abundance: NA; d_gene: NA; j_gene: TRBJ1-1
CDR3nt: TGTGCCAGCAGTTTTCAGACAGGGGGAGGCTACGAGCAGTACTTC; CDR3aa: CASSFQTGGGYEQYF; v_gene: TRBV27; abundance: once; d_gene: TRBD1; j_gene: TRBJ2-7
CDR3nt: TGTGCCAGCAGCGACAGTCTGAACACTGAAGCTTTCTTT; CDR3aa: CASSDSLNTEAFF; v_gene: TRBV5-6; abundance: NA; d_gene: NA; j_gene: TRBJ1-1
CDR3nt: TGTGCCAGTAGTATAGATGATTCGAGCTTGTCGGGGGGCTACACCTTC; CDR3aa: CASSIDDSSLSGGYTF; v_gene: TRBV19; abundance: NA; d_gene: NA; j_gene: TRBJ1-2
CDR3nt: TGTGCCAGCAGCCCCGAAACCACAATTGGGAGGGAAAAACTGTTTTTT; CDR3aa: CASSPETTIGREKLFF; v_gene: TRBV7-9; abundance: NA; d_gene: NA; j_gene: TRBJ1-4
CDR3nt: TGTGCCAGCCTCAGGCCAGGGATAGGCTACACCTTC; CDR3aa: CASLRPGIGYTF; v_gene: TRBV27; abundance: NA; d_gene: NA; j_gene: TRBJ1-2
CDR3nt: TGTGCCAGCAGCGTAGAAGGGGAACCCTACTATGGCTACACCTTC; CDR3aa: CASSVEGEPYYGYTF; v_gene: TRBV9; abundance: once; d_gene: NA; j_gene: TRBJ1-2
CDR3nt: TGCAGCGTTTTTGTGGTGAGATTAGCGGGAGAATACAATGAGCAGTTCTTC; CDR3aa: CSVFVVRLAGEYNEQFF; v_gene: TRBV29-1; abundance: NA; d_gene: TRBD2; j_gene: TRBJ2-1
CDR3nt: TGCGCCAGCAGTTACCGGGGACAGGGGGCGGAAGAGACCCAGTACTTC; CDR3aa: CASSYRGQGAEETQYF; v_gene: TRBV5-1; abundance: NA; d_gene: TRBD1; j_gene: TRBJ2-5
CDR3nt: TGTGCCAGCAGCTTGGGAGTAGCGGGGGGTGTTACAGATACGCAGTATTTT; CDR3aa: CASSLGVAGGVTDTQYF; v_gene: TRBV7-3; abundance: NA; d_gene: TRBD2; j_gene: TRBJ2-3
CDR3nt: TGTGCCAGCAGCCCTCCCGGGGGTTCAACCCCACTCTACAATGAGCAGTTCTTC; CDR3aa: CASSPPGGSTPLYNEQFF; v_gene: TRBV7-9; abundance: NA; d_gene: NA; j_gene: TRBJ2-1
CDR3nt: TGTGCCAGCAGCTTAGGGCCCGGGGGGAACTATGGCTACACCTTC; CDR3aa: CASSLGPGGNYGYTF; v_gene: TRBV7-9; abundance: once; d_gene: NA; j_gene: TRBJ1-2
CDR3nt: TGCGCCAGCAGCCAGGGACTAGCGGACACAGATACGCAGTATTTT; CDR3aa: CASSQGLADTDTQYF; v_gene: TRBV4-3; abundance: NA; d_gene: TRBD2; j_gene: TRBJ2-3
CDR3nt: TGTGCCAGCAGCCCCGGCACGGGGTTTGGCTACACCTTC; CDR3aa: CASSPGTGFGYTF; v_gene: TRBV5-6; abundance: NA; d_gene: NA; j_gene: TRBJ1-2
CDR3nt: TGCGCCAGCAGCCATGCTTTGGACAGCAACTATGGCTACACCTTC; CDR3aa: CASSHALDSNYGYTF; v_gene: TRBV7-2; abundance: NA; d_gene: NA; j_gene: TRBJ1-2
CDR3nt: TGTGCCTGGAGTGGGGGGGAGGGGCCGGGTACTTATGGCTACACCTTC; CDR3aa: CAWSGGEGPGTYGYTF; v_gene: TRBV30; abundance: NA; d_gene: NA; j_gene: TRBJ1-2
CDR3nt: TGTGCCAGCAGCCAAGTGGGGACAGGGGTTGATCAGCCCCAGCATTTT; CDR3aa: CASSQVGTGVDQPQHF; v_gene: TRBV4-2; abundance: NA; d_gene: TRBD1; j_gene: TRBJ1-5
CDR3nt: TGTGCCAGTAGCCCCGGGGCCTACGAGCAGTACTTC; CDR3aa: CASSPGAYEQYF; v_gene: TRBV19; abundance: NA; d_gene: NA; j_gene: TRBJ2-7
CDR3nt: TGCAGTGTAAGGGGTACCGAGCAGTACTTC; CDR3aa: CSVRGTEQYF; v_gene: TRBV20-1; abundance: NA; d_gene: NA; j_gene: TRBJ2-7
CDR3nt: TGTGCCAGCAGCGAAACTAGCGGGGGGGCCACAGATACGCAGTATTTT; CDR3aa: CASSETSGGATDTQYF; v_gene: TRBV6-4; abundance: NA; d_gene: TRBD2; j_gene: TRBJ2-3
CDR3nt: TGTGCCAGCAGCCAAGCCGCGACAGAGAACACTGAAGCTTTCTTT; CDR3aa: CASSQAATENTEAFF; v_gene: TRBV4-2; abundance: few; d_gene: NA; j_gene: TRBJ1-1
CDR3nt: TGTGCCAGCAGTCCCGGGGGGGGCCCGTTCGCAGATACGCAGTATTTT; CDR3aa: CASSPGGGPFADTQYF; v_gene: TRBV5-8; abundance: NA; d_gene: TRBD2; j_gene: TRBJ2-3
CDR3nt: TGTGCCAGCAGCACTCGGACAATCCTGAACACTGAAGCTTTCTTT; CDR3aa: CASSTRTILNTEAFF; v_gene: TRBV7-9; abundance: NA; d_gene: NA; j_gene: TRBJ1-1
CDR3nt: TGTGCCAGCAGTTACTCAAGACAGGCCAACTATGGCTACACCTTC; CDR3aa: CASSYSRQANYGYTF; v_gene: TRBV6-5; abundance: NA; d_gene: NA; j_gene: TRBJ1-2
CDR3nt: TGTGCCAGCAGCTTTACACAACCCCTAGCGGGGTCCACAGATACGCAGTATTTT; CDR3aa: CASSFTQPLAGSTDTQYF; v_gene: TRBV7-2; abundance: NA; d_gene: TRBD2; j_gene: TRBJ2-3
CDR3nt: TGTGCCAGCAGCGTAGTCTTGTCTGGCGGGGGGTTTGAGCAGTTCTTC; CDR3aa: CASSVVLSGGGFEQFF; v_gene: TRBV9; abundance: NA; d_gene: TRBD2; j_gene: TRBJ2-1
CDR3nt: TGTGCCAGCAGCTTAATTGGAGGATACGGCAAAAACATTCAGTACTTC; CDR3aa: CASSLIGGYGKNIQYF; v_gene: TRBV5-4; abundance: NA; d_gene: NA; j_gene: TRBJ2-4
CDR3nt: TGCGCCAGCAGCCGCCGGACAGTACTCGAGAGGAGCTCCTATAATTCACCCCTCCACTTT; CDR3aa: CASSRRTVLERSSYNSPLHF; v_gene: TRBV4-3; abundance: NA; d_gene: NA; j_gene: TRBJ1-6
CDR3nt: TGTGCCAGCAGTTCCTTCGACAGAGCCTATGGCTACACCTTC; CDR3aa: CASSSFDRAYGYTF; v_gene: TRBV6-5; abundance: NA; d_gene: NA; j_gene: TRBJ1-2
CDR3nt: TGTGCCAGCAGCCAAAGGGGGCCCCCGAACACCGGGGAGCTGTTTTTT; CDR3aa: CASSQRGPPNTGELFF; v_gene: TRBV11-2; abundance: NA; d_gene: TRBD1; j_gene: TRBJ2-2
CDR3nt: TGTGCCAGTAGTGACCGGGACAGGGGAAACACAGATACGCAGTATTTT; CDR3aa: CASSDRDRGNTDTQYF; v_gene: TRBV19; abundance: NA; d_gene: TRBD1; j_gene: TRBJ2-3
CDR3nt: TGTGCCAGCAGCCCCGACGGGAACTATGGCTACACCTTC; CDR3aa: CASSPDGNYGYTF; v_gene: TRBV7-9; abundance: once; d_gene: NA; j_gene: TRBJ1-2
CDR3nt: TGTGCCAGCAGTTTATTATCTGGGGCCGAGCAGTACTTC; CDR3aa: CASSLLSGAEQYF; v_gene: TRBV27; abundance: medium-sized; d_gene: NA; j_gene: TRBJ2-7
CDR3nt: TGTGCCAGCAGCTTGTCTGCCGTTACTCGTAGTGGCTACACCTTC; CDR3aa: CASSLSAVTRSGYTF; v_gene: TRBV5-6; abundance: NA; d_gene: NA; j_gene: TRBJ1-2